A selection of T cell receptor beta chains follows, all from one sample in a study of blood T cell repertoires in COVID-19. The method was immunoSEQ multiplex PCR; TCRdb's version includes in-frame clones alone and lacks a portion of them. Of about 12,000 clones listed, 80% to 95% are singletons. The sample consisted of peripheral blood. The receptors were sampled from a woman between 65 and 79 years old with active COVID-19. Both conserved end residues are part of each CDR3. Fields, in order: V gene, D gene, clone size, CDR3 length, J gene, CDR3 protein, CDR3 DNA. A D gene is named only where the DNA matches it firmly. Clone size is not always given. Where it is, it says once, few, many or a class for expanded clones.

TRBV19	.	.	15	TRBJ1-2	CASIARFGDKYRYTF	TGTGCCAGTATCGCCCGTTTTGGGGACAAGTACCGCTACACCTTC
TRBV11-2	TRBD2	.	19	TRBJ2-3	CASSSGLAEGWLGTDTQYF	TGTGCCAGCAGCTCGGGACTAGCGGAGGGATGGTTGGGCACAGATACGCAGTATTTT
TRBV7-2	.	.	16	TRBJ1-6	CASSLEWVRGDSPLHF	TGTGCCAGCAGCTTAGAATGGGTCAGGGGCGATTCACCCCTCCACTTT
TRBV7-9	TRBD2	.	16	TRBJ2-7	CASSSPFGGSYDEQYF	TGTGCCAGCAGCTCGCCCTTCGGCGGGAGCTACGACGAGCAGTACTTC
TRBV9	TRBD2	.	17	TRBJ2-5	CASSQIPGLAGGETQYF	TGTGCCAGCAGCCAAATTCCGGGACTAGCGGGAGGTGAGACCCAGTACTTC
TRBV3-1/TRBV3-2	.	.	12	TRBJ2-7	CASSQDRNEQYF	TGTGCCAGCAGCCAAGACAGGAACGAGCAGTACTTC
TRBV7-8	TRBD2	once	15	TRBJ2-7	CASSSLGGRDYEQYF	TGTGCCAGCAGCTCTCTGGGTGGGAGGGACTACGAGCAGTACTTC
TRBV24-1	TRBD1	once	14	TRBJ2-2	CATRGTGNDGELFF	TGTGCCACCAGGGGGACAGGGAATGACGGGGAGCTGTTTTTT
TRBV5-1	.	.	13	TRBJ2-7	CASSLELVGEQYF	TGCGCCAGCAGCTTGGAACTAGTCGGCGAGCAGTACTTC
TRBV7-9	TRBD2	.	18	TRBJ2-3	CASSYGTSGRAGTDTQYF	TGTGCCAGCAGCTACGGGACTAGCGGGAGGGCCGGTACAGATACGCAGTATTTT
TRBV7-9	TRBD2	.	15	TRBJ2-7	CASSLTSGSLYEQYF	TGTGCCAGCAGCTTAACTAGCGGGAGCCTCTACGAGCAGTACTTC
TRBV28	.	few	12	TRBJ2-7	CASSLKLYEQYF	TGTGCCAGCAGTTTAAAGCTGTACGAGCAGTACTTC
TRBV24-1	TRBD1	.	17	TRBJ1-4	CATSGSTGASTNEKLFF	TGTGCCACCAGTGGTTCGACAGGGGCCTCAACTAATGAAAAACTGTTTTTT
TRBV5-8	TRBD2	.	16	TRBJ2-3	CASRLPGLADTDTQYF	TGTGCCAGCAGGCTCCCGGGACTAGCGGACACAGATACGCAGTATTTT
TRBV21-1	.	.	15	TRBJ2-7	CASSSLTGRIYEQYF	TGTGCCAGCAGCAGTTTGACAGGGCGCATCTACGAGCAGTACTTC
TRBV5-6	.	.	15	TRBJ2-2	CASTRGRLNTGELFF	TGTGCCAGCACCCGCGGGCGGTTGAACACCGGGGAGCTGTTTTTT
TRBV6-5	.	.	15	TRBJ1-6	CASSFQQGVESPLHF	TGTGCCAGCAGTTTCCAACAGGGAGTTGAGTCACCCCTCCACTTT
TRBV7-9	.	.	14	TRBJ2-5	CASSFAILQETQYF	TGTGCCAGCAGCTTTGCTATCCTACAAGAGACCCAGTACTTC
TRBV18	.	.	17	TRBJ1-3	CASSPRLADTFGNTIYF	TGTGCCAGCTCACCAAGGTTAGCTGATACCTTTGGAAACACCATATATTTT
TRBV7-8	TRBD1	.	15	TRBJ2-7	CASSTGGPSSYEQYF	TGTGCCAGCAGCACAGGGGGTCCCAGCTCCTACGAGCAGTACTTC
TRBV19	TRBD2	.	15	TRBJ2-1	CASSNSGRFYNEQFF	TGTGCCAGTAGTAATAGCGGGAGGTTCTACAATGAGCAGTTCTTC
TRBV6-6	TRBD2	.	15	TRBJ2-2	CASRRTSGPTGELFF	TGTGCCAGCAGACGGACTAGCGGCCCAACCGGGGAGCTGTTTTTT
TRBV30	.	.	15	TRBJ1-3	CAWSMKRGPGNTIYF	TGTGCCTGGAGCATGAAGCGGGGGCCTGGAAACACCATATATTTT
TRBV27	.	.	13	TRBJ1-5	CASSPGYDQPQHF	TGTGCCAGCTCCCCAGGGTACGACCAGCCCCAGCATTTT
TRBV15	TRBD2	.	15	TRBJ2-3	CATSRVAGGLDTQYF	TGTGCCACCAGCAGAGTGGCGGGAGGTTTAGATACGCAGTATTTT
TRBV7-8	TRBD2	.	15	TRBJ2-1	CASSASGGSYNEQFF	TGTGCCAGCAGCGCTTCGGGGGGCTCCTACAATGAGCAGTTCTTC
TRBV5-1	TRBD1	.	16	TRBJ2-7	CASSGRLGQVGYEQYF	TGCGCCAGCAGCGGTCGCCTGGGACAGGTCGGCTACGAGCAGTACTTC
TRBV6-2/TRBV6-3	TRBD2	.	16	TRBJ2-3	CASSYDPSGGTDTQYF	TGTGCCAGCAGTTACGACCCTAGCGGGGGCACAGATACGCAGTATTTT
TRBV5-1	.	.	16	TRBJ2-3	CASSPVRTGRADTQYF	TGCGCCAGCAGCCCTGTCCGGACAGGGAGGGCAGATACGCAGTATTTT
TRBV5-4	TRBD2	.	17	TRBJ2-5	CASSPMGLADIQETQYF	TGTGCCAGCAGCCCTATGGGACTAGCGGACATTCAAGAGACCCAGTACTTC
TRBV12-3/TRBV12-4	.	.	13	TRBJ1-5	CASRSGSNQPQHF	TGTGCCAGCCGAAGCGGAAGCAATCAGCCCCAGCATTTT
TRBV19	.	.	16	TRBJ1-5	CASSILAGGADQPQHF	TGTGCCAGTAGTATACTCGCGGGGGGCGCCGATCAGCCCCAGCATTTT
TRBV5-1	TRBD1	.	15	TRBJ2-5	CASSSGQGRQETQYF	TGCGCCAGCAGCTCCGGACAGGGCCGCCAAGAGACCCAGTACTTC
TRBV5-1	.	once	13	TRBJ2-7	CASSVPGGHEQYF	TGCGCCAGCAGCGTCCCCGGGGGTCACGAGCAGTACTTC
TRBV2	TRBD1	.	13	TRBJ1-5	CASTRTGLWPQHF	TGTGCCAGCACCCGGACAGGGTTGTGGCCCCAGCATTTT
TRBV9	TRBD1	.	14	TRBJ1-2	CASSAQTGSYGYTF	TGTGCCAGCAGCGCCCAGACAGGGAGCTATGGCTACACCTTC
TRBV7-2	TRBD2	.	14	TRBJ2-7	CASSSSGSGYEQYF	TGTGCCAGCAGCTCTAGCGGGAGCGGGTACGAGCAGTACTTC
TRBV9	TRBD1	.	18	TRBJ2-1	CASSLGTGGWLVVNEQFF	TGTGCCAGCAGCCTAGGGACAGGGGGCTGGCTCGTAGTGAATGAGCAGTTCTTC
TRBV2	TRBD2	.	15	TRBJ2-1	CASNKLAGGENEQFF	TGTGCCAGCAATAAACTAGCGGGAGGGGAGAATGAGCAGTTCTTC
TRBV27	.	.	15	TRBJ1-5	CASSSSGTPNQPQHF	TGTGCCAGCAGCTCCTCCGGGACACCCAATCAGCCCCAGCATTTT
TRBV7-2	TRBD2	.	18	TRBJ2-7	CASSLILGRTSDTYEQYF	TGTGCCAGCAGCTTAATACTGGGGCGGACTAGCGACACCTACGAGCAGTACTTC
TRBV6-5	TRBD1	.	15	TRBJ2-6	CASSAGGFGANVLTF	TGTGCCAGCAGCGCAGGGGGCTTTGGGGCCAACGTCCTGACTTTC
TRBV21-1	.	.	18	TRBJ1-4	CASFKSGQANNRSEKLFF	TGTGCCAGCTTCAAGTCGGGACAGGCCAATAATAGGAGTGAAAAACTGTTTTTT
TRBV2	TRBD1	.	13	TRBJ1-1	CASGGQENTEAFF	TGTGCCAGCGGGGGACAGGAAAACACTGAAGCTTTCTTT
TRBV7-2	TRBD2	.	17	TRBJ2-7	CASRGPGLAGRAYEQYF	TGTGCCAGCAGAGGCCCGGGACTAGCGGGACGGGCCTACGAGCAGTACTTC
TRBV6-6	TRBD1	once	15	TRBJ1-5	CASSSSGGGSQPQHF	TGTGCCAGCAGTTCGTCAGGGGGCGGGAGTCAGCCCCAGCATTTT
TRBV9	TRBD2	.	14	TRBJ2-7	CASSVDGGTYEQYF	TGTGCCAGCAGCGTAGACGGGGGGACCTACGAGCAGTACTTC
TRBV21-1	.	.	16	TRBJ2-4	CASSVRSRDTKNIQYF	TGTGCCAGCAGCGTCAGATCTCGGGACACCAAAAACATTCAGTACTTC
TRBV6-5	.	.	13	TRBJ2-1	CASSLDSYNEQFF	TGTGCCAGCAGTTTGGACAGCTACAATGAGCAGTTCTTC
TRBV3-1/TRBV3-2	TRBD2	.	17	TRBJ2-1	CASSQEGGLAGGDEQFF	TGTGCCAGCAGCCAAGAGGGGGGACTAGCGGGAGGCGATGAGCAGTTCTTC
TRBV9	.	.	15	TRBJ2-2	CASSVDNYYTGELFF	TGTGCCAGCAGCGTAGATAACTACTACACCGGGGAGCTGTTTTTT
TRBV29-1	.	.	13	TRBJ2-4	CSVEKDSSGIQYF	TGCAGCGTTGAGAAGGACAGTTCTGGTATTCAGTACTTC
TRBV18	TRBD2	once	16	TRBJ2-1	CASSPPSLAGGNEQFF	TGTGCCAGCTCACCACCCTCGCTAGCGGGAGGCAATGAGCAGTTCTTC
TRBV29-1	.	.	15	TRBJ1-1	CSVENEQVGNTEAFF	TGCAGCGTTGAGAACGAGCAGGTAGGGAACACTGAAGCTTTCTTT
TRBV24-1	.	once	8	TRBJ2-5	CLAVGGYF	TGTTTGGCCGTGGGAGGATACTTC
TRBV18	TRBD1	.	16	TRBJ2-2	CASSPGQGLSTGELFF	TGTGCCAGCTCGCCAGGACAGGGTTTGAGCACCGGGGAGCTGTTTTTT
TRBV28	TRBD2	.	16	TRBJ2-3	CASSLGLAGETDTQYF	TGTGCCAGCAGTTTGGGACTAGCGGGAGAAACAGATACGCAGTATTTT
TRBV6-2/TRBV6-3	TRBD2	.	18	TRBJ2-7	CASSYSARRLAWRYEQYF	TGTGCCAGCAGTTACTCCGCCCGCAGACTAGCATGGCGCTACGAGCAGTACTTC
TRBV30	.	.	11	TRBJ1-1	CAWSWNTEAFF	TGTGCCTGGTCCTGGAACACTGAAGCTTTCTTT
TRBV3-1/TRBV3-2	TRBD2	.	18	TRBJ2-5	CASSQDYSSGGNQETQYF	TGTGCCAGCAGCCAAGATTATTCTAGCGGGGGTAACCAAGAGACCCAGTACTTC